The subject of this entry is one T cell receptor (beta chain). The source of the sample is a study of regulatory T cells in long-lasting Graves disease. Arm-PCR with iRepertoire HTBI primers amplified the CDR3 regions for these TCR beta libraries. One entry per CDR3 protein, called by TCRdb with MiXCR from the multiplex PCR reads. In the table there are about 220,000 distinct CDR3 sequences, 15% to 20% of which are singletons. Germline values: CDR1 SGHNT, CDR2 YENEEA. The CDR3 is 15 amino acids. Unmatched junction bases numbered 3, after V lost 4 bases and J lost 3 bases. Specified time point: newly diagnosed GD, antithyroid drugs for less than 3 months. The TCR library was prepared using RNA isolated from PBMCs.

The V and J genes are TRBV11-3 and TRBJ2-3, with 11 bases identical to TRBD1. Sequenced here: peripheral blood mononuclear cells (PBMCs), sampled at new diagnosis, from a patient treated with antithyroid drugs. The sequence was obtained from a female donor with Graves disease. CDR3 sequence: CASSWTGGGTDTQYF. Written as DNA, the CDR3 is TGTGCCAGCAGCTGGACAGGGGGCGGTACAGATACGCAGTATTTT.